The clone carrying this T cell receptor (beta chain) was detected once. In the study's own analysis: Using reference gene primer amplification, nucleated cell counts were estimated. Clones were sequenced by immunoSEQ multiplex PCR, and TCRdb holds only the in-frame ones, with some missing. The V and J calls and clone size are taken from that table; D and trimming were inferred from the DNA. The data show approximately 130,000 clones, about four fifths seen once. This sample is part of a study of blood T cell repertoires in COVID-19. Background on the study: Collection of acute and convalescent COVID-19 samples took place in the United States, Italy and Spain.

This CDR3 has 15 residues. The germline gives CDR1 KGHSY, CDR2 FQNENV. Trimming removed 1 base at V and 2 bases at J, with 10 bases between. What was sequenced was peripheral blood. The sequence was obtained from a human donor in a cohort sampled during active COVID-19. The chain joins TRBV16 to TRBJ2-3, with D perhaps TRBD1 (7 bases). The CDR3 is CASSQFRGDTDTQYF. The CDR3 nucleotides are TGTGCCAGCAGCCAATTCAGGGGGGACACAGATACGCAGTATTTT.